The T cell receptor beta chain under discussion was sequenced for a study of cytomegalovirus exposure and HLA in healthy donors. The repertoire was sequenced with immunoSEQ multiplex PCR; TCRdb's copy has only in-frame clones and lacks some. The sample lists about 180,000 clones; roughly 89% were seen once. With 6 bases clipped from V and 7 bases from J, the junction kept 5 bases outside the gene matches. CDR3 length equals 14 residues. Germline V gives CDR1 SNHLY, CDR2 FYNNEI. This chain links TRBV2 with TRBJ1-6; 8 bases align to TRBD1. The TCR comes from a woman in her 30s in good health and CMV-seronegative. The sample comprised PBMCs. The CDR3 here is CASRERTGNSPLHF. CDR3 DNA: TGTGCCAGCAGGGAACGGACAGGGAATTCACCCCTCCACTTT. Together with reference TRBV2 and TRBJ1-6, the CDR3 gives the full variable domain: EPEVTQTPSHQVTQMGQEVILRCVPISNHLYFYWYRQILGQKVEFLVSFYNNEISEKSEIFDDQFSVERPDGSNFTLKIRSTKLEDSAMYFCASRERTGNSPLHFGNGTRLTVT.